This section outlines one TCR beta chain sequence together with its context. The antigen is not known. TCRdb keeps only in-frame clones here, not all; method: immunoSEQ multiplex PCR. Here the sample spans roughly 43,000 clones, around three quarters being singletons. This sample is drawn from a study of T cell responses to AZD1222 COVID-19 vaccine. V lost 8 bases to trimming and J lost 1 base; unmatched junction nucleotides: 7. Germline loops: CDR1 MNHEY, CDR2 SVGAGI. The CDR3 totals 14 residues. Study-wide results and limits: Repertoire sampling occurred only after the peak T cell response. Donors in the cohort were predominantly white British and more often female, and clonal diversity was possibly underestimated. The span of vaccine-associated CD4 TCRs extended across spike, with dominance at 160-218 and 743-854. Unmutated regions of variants are reportedly targeted by nearly half of spike-specific TCRs.

This chain joins TRBV6-5 and TRBJ2-7, with 8 bases identical to TRBD1. Here the sequenced sample was peripheral blood, taken 28 days after the second dose of the MenACWY control vaccine. The TCR comes from an adult who received the MenACWY meningococcal vaccine as a control. CDR3 nucleotide sequence: TGTGCCAGCGAACCGGGACAGGAGTCCTACGAGCAGTACTTC. This translates into CASEPGQESYEQYF.